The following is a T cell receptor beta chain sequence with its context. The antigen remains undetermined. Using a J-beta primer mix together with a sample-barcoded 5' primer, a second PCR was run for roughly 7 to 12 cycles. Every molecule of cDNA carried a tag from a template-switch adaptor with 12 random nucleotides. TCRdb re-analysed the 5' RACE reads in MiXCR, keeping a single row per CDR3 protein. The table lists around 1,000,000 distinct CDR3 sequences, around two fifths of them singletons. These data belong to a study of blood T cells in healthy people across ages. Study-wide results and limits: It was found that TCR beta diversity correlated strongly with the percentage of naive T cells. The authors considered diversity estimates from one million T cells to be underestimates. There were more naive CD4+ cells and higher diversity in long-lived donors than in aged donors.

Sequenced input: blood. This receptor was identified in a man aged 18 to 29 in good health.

CDR3 nucleotides: TGTGCCAGCAGCGAGGGGTTCCGGGATACGCAGTATTTT. It is translated as CASSEGFRDTQYF. The chain employs TRBV7-2 and TRBJ2-3; D may correspond to TRBD1 or TRBD2 (5 bases each). Trimming removed 5 bases from V and 6 bases from J, with 12 bases in between. CDR1 SGHTA and CDR2 FQGNSA come from the germline V gene. The CDR3 length is 13 residues. The full variable domain, in which reference TRBV7-2 and TRBJ2-3 provide the parts outside the CDR3, is GAGVSQSPSNKVTEKGKDVELRCDPISGHTALYWYRQSLGQGLEFLIYFQGNSAPDKSGLPSDRFSAERTGGSVSTLTIQRTQQEDSAVYLCASSEGFRDTQYFGPGTRLTVL.